The T cell receptor beta chain under discussion was sequenced for a study of T cells in localized non-small cell lung cancer. Study observations and caveats: Uninvolved adjacent lung had higher T cell clonality than tumor and all other tissues.

The protocol was immunoSEQ multiplex PCR, while the TCRdb copy is restricted to in-frame clones and leaves out a portion. The sample yields more than 30,000 clones, 65% to 90% seen once. This clone was found a few times. Its antigen is not known. CDR3 length: 16 residues. The V end lost 10 bases, the J end lost 3 bases, and 24 bases lay between the germline ends. Germline V CDR1 and CDR2: LNHDA, SQIVND (reference sequence). The receptor comes from a male donor aged 60 or over with stage III lung adenocarcinoma. The sample here was peripheral blood, taken before any cancer treatment. The chain couples TRBV19 to TRBJ1-2; D not certain. In nucleotides, the CDR3 is TGTGCCACCCTCGGAAGGCCCAGCTCACTTTACTATGGCTACACCTTC. Translation gives CATLGRPSSLYYGYTF.